These 3 T cell receptor beta chains were sequenced from one sample in a study of blood T cells in healthy people across ages. PCR was performed a second time for roughly 7 to 12 cycles using a sample-barcoded 5' primer and a J-beta primer mix. TCRdb ran MiXCR on the 5' RACE reads and lists one entry per CDR3 protein. The sample lists hundreds of thousands of distinct CDR3 sequences; approximately 55% were seen once. The specimen was blood. These TCRs come from an elderly man in good health.

The chain has TRBV20-1 and TRBJ2-5; D possibly matches TRBD1 or TRBD2 (6 bases each). The DNA end is more similar to TRBJ2-7, so the J call may be wrong. This CDR3 has 16 residues. Germline V lookup: CDR1 DFQATT, CDR2 SNEGSKA (reference sequence). The CDR3 DNA is TGCAGTGCTTTACCGGGGGCAAGGGGGTGGACGGACGAGCAGTACTTC. It translates to CSALPGARGWTDEQYF.

The rearrangement uses TRBV5-1 and TRBJ2-5, with 8 positions matching TRBD1. Per germline, CDR1 SGHRS and CDR2 YFSETQ. The CDR3 totals 14 residues. V lost 0 bases to trimming and J lost 5 bases; unmatched junction nucleotides: 3. The CDR3 protein is CASSLEDRDETQYF. The CDR3 region has the DNA TGCGCCAGCAGCTTGGAGGACAGGGATGAGACCCAGTACTTC.

The chain has TRBV27 and TRBJ2-7; D is perhaps TRBD2 (6 bases). Per germline, CDR1 MNHEY and CDR2 SMNVEV (reference sequence). The CDR3 extends over 15 amino acids. Trimming cost V 3 bases and J 4 bases, with 16 bases left between them. CDR3 nucleotides: TGTGCCAGCAGTTTGAAGTGGGAGGCCCATTACGAGCAGTACTTC. This gives the protein CASSLKWEAHYEQYF.